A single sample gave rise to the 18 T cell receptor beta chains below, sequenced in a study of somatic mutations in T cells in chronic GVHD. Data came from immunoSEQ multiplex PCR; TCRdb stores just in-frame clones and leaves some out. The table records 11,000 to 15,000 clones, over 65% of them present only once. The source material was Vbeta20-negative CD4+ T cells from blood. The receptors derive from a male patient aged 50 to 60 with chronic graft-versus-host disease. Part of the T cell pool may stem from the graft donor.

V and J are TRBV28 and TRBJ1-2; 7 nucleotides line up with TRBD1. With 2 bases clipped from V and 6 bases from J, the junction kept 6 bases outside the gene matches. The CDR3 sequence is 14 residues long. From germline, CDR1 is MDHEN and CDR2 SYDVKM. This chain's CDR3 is CASSLPSTGNGYTF. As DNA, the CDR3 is TGTGCCAGCAGTTTACCCTCGACAGGGAATGGCTACACCTTC.

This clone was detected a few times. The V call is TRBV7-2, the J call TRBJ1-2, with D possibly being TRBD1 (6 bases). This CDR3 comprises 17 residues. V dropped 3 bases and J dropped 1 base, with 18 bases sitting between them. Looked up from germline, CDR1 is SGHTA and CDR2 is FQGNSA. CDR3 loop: CASSLDFGQSGNYGYTF. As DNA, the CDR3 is TGTGCCAGCAGCTTGGATTTCGGACAGTCGGGTAACTATGGCTACACCTTC. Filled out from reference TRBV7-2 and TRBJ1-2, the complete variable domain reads GAGVSQSPSNKVTEKGKDVELRCDPISGHTALYWYRQSLGQGLEFLIYFQGNSAPDKSGLPSDRFSAERTGGSVSTLTIQRTQQEDSAVYLCASSLDFGQSGNYGYTFGSGTRLTVV.

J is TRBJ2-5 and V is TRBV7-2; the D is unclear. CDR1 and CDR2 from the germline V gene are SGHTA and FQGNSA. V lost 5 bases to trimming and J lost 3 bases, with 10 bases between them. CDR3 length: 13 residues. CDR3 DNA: TGTGCCAGCAGCCCGTACATGGAAGAGACCCAGTACTTC. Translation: CASSPYMEETQYF. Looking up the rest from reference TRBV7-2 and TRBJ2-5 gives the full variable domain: GAGVSQSPSNKVTEKGKDVELRCDPISGHTALYWYRQSLGQGLEFLIYFQGNSAPDKSGLPSDRFSAERTGGSVSTLTIQRTQQEDSAVYLCASSPYMEETQYFGPGTRLLVL.

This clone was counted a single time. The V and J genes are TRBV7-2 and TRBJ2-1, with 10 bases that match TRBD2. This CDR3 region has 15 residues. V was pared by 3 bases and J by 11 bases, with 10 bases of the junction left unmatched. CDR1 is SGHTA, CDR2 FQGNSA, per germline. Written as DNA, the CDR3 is TGTGCCAGCAGCTTTAGCGGGGGGCCCTCTTCAAAGCAGTTCTTC. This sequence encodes CASSFSGGPSSKQFF.

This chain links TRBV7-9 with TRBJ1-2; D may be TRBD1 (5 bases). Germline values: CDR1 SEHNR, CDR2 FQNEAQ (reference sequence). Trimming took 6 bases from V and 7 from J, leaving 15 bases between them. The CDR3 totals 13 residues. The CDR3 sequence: CASSFGGEGGYTF. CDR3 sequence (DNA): TGTGCCAGCAGTTTTGGAGGGGAGGGTGGCTACACCTTC.

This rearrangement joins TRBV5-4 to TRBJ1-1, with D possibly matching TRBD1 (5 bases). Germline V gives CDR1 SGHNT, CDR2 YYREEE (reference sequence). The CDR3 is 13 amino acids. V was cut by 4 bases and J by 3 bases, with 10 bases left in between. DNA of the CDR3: TGTGCCAGCAGCCCCGACAGTTACACTGAAGCTTTCTTT. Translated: CASSPDSYTEAFF.

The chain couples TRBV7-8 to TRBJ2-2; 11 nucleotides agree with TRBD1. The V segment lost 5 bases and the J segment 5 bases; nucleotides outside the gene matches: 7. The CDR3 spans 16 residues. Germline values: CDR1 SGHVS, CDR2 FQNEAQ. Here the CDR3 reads CASSQDRGRWTGELFF. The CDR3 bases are TGTGCCAGCAGCCAGGACAGGGGGCGATGGACCGGGGAGCTGTTTTTT.

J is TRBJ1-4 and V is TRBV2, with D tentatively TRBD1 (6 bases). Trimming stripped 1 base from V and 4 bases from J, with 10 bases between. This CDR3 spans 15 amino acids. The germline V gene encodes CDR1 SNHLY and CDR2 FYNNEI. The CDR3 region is CASSEGGLSNEKLFF. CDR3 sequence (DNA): TGTGCCAGCAGTGAAGGGGGGCTAAGTAATGAAAAACTGTTTTTT.

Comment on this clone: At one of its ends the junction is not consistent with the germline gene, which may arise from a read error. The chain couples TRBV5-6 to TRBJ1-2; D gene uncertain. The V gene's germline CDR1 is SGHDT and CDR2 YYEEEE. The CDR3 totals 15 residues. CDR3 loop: CASSLGGVPHYGYTF. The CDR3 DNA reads TGTGCCAGCAGTTTGGGCGGGGTACCTCATTATGGCTACACCTTC.

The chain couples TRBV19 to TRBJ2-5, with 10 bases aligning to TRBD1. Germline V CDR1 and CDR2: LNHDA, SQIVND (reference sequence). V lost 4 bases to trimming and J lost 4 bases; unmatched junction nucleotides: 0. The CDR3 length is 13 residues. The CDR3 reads CASSRDRGETQYF. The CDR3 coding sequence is TGTGCCAGTAGTAGGGACAGGGGAGAGACCCAGTACTTC.

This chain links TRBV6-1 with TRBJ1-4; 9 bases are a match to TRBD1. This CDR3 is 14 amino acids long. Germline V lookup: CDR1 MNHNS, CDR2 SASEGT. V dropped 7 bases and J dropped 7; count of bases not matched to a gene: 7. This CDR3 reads CASKTGGPFEKLFF. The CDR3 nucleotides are TGTGCCAGCAAGACAGGGGGACCTTTTGAAAAACTGTTTTTT.

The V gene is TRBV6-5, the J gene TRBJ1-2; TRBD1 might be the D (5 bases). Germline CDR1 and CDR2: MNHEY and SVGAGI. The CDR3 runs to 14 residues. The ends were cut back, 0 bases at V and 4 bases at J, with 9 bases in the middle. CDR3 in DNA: TGTGCCAGCAGTTACTCTGCGGGGACCTATGGCTACACCTTC. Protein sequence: CASSYSAGTYGYTF.

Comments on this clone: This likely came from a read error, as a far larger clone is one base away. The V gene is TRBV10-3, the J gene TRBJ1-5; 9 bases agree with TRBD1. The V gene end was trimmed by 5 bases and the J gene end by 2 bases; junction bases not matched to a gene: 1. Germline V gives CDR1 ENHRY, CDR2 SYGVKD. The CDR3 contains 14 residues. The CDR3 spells CAISTGGGNQPQHF. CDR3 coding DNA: TGTGCCATCAGTACAGGGGGCGGCAATCAGCCCCAGCATTTT.

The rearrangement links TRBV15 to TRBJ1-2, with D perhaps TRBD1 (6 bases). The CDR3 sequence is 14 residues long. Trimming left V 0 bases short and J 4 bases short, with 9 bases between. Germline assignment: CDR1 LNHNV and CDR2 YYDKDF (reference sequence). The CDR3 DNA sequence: TGTGCCACCAGCAGAGAGGACAGCATCTATGGCTACACCTTC. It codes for CATSREDSIYGYTF. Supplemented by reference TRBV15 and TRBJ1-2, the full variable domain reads DAMVIQNPRYQVTQFGKPVTLSCSQTLNHNVMYWYQQKSSQAPKLLFHYYDKDFNNEADTPDNFQSRRPNTSFCFLDIRSPGLGDTAMYLCATSREDSIYGYTFGSGTRLTVV.

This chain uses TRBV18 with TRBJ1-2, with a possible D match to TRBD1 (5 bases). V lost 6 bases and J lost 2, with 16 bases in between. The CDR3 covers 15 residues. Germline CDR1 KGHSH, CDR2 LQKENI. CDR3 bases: TGTGCCAGCTCCCCAAATGCGGGGGGGAACTATGGCTACACCTTC. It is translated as CASSPNAGGNYGYTF.

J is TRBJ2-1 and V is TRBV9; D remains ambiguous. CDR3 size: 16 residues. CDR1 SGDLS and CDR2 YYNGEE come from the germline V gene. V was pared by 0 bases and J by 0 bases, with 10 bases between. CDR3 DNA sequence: TGTGCCAGCAGCGTAGTCGGGTCCAGCTCCTACAATGAGCAGTTCTTC. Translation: CASSVVGSSSYNEQFF.

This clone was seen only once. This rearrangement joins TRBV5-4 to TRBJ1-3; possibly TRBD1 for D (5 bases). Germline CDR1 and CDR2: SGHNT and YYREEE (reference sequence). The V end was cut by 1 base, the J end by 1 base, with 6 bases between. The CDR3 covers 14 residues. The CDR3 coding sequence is TGTGCCAGCAGCTTGCAGGGTTCTGGAAACACCATATATTTT. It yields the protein CASSLQGSGNTIYF. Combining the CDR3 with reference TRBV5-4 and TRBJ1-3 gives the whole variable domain ETGVTQSPTHLIKTRGQQVTLRCSSQSGHNTVSWYQQALGQGPQFIFQYYREEENGRGNFPPRFSGLQFPNYSSELNVNALELDDSALYLCASSLQGSGNTIYFGEGSWLTVV.

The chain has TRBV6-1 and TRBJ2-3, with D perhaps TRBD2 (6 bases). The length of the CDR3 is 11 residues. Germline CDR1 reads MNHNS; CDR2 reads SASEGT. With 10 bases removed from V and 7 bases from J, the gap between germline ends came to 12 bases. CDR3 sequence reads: CATTTRYTQYF. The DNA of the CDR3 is TGTGCCACCACGACTAGATATACGCAGTATTTT.